This is a list of T cell receptor beta chains from one sample in a study of beta chain features in type 1 diabetes. Method: immunoSEQ multiplex PCR; TCRdb's copy keeps in-frame clones and lacks some. The repertoire includes a few hundred thousand clones, 16% of them detected once, and about 0.08% sits in the top ten. Sequencing used naive CD4+ T cells from blood. These receptors came from a man aged 25 to 40 with type 1 diabetes. Each CDR3 is given with its conserved first and last residue. The order of the fields is D gene, V gene, clone size, J gene, CDR3 DNA, CDR3 protein. A D gene is named only where the DNA matches it firmly. Not every row has a clone size; where given, it reads once, few, many or a size class.

d_call: -
v_call: TRBV20-1
clone_size: -
j_call: TRBJ2-7
cdr3_nt: TGCAGTGCTAGGGGCGCGTCTGGTCAGTACTTC
cdr3_aa: CSARGASGQYF

d_call: TRBD1
v_call: TRBV11-2
clone_size: once
j_call: TRBJ1-1
cdr3_nt: TGTGCCAGCAGGGGAGGGGGACAGTCGACTGAAGCTTTCTTT
cdr3_aa: CASRGGGQSTEAFF

d_call: -
v_call: TRBV6-6
clone_size: -
j_call: TRBJ2-7
cdr3_nt: TGTGCCAGCAGTTCCCCCGAGGTAGGGCGCAACGAGCAGTACTTC
cdr3_aa: CASSSPEVGRNEQYF

d_call: -
v_call: TRBV29-1
clone_size: -
j_call: TRBJ2-1
cdr3_nt: TGCAGCGCCGGGGTCAGGGAGCAGTTCTTC
cdr3_aa: CSAGVREQFF

d_call: -
v_call: TRBV30
clone_size: few
j_call: TRBJ2-7
cdr3_nt: TGTGCCTGGAGCAAGCTACCCGAAGTACCTGCCTACGAGCAGTACTTC
cdr3_aa: CAWSKLPEVPAYEQYF

d_call: -
v_call: TRBV30
clone_size: -
j_call: TRBJ2-3
cdr3_nt: TGTGCCTGGAGTGTACCTTCAGATACGCAGTATTTT
cdr3_aa: CAWSVPSDTQYF

d_call: TRBD1
v_call: TRBV29-1
clone_size: -
j_call: TRBJ1-1
cdr3_nt: TGCAGCGTTGAGATCAGGGGGCGCGAGGCTTTCTTT
cdr3_aa: CSVEIRGREAFF

d_call: -
v_call: TRBV30
clone_size: few
j_call: TRBJ1-3
cdr3_nt: TGTGCCTGGACCCGTCGAATCGGGCAGTTCTCTGGAAACACCATATATTTT
cdr3_aa: CAWTRRIGQFSGNTIYF

d_call: -
v_call: TRBV30
clone_size: few
j_call: TRBJ2-7
cdr3_nt: TGTGCCTGGAGTGTACGGGGTTACGAGCAGTACTTC
cdr3_aa: CAWSVRGYEQYF

d_call: TRBD2
v_call: TRBV29-1
clone_size: -
j_call: TRBJ2-7
cdr3_nt: TGCAGCGTCCTGACTAGCGGGACCTACGAGCAGTACTTC
cdr3_aa: CSVLTSGTYEQYF

d_call: -
v_call: TRBV7-3
clone_size: few
j_call: TRBJ2-4
cdr3_nt: TGTGCCAGCAGCTTTAAGGGGGAGGACATTCAGTACTTC
cdr3_aa: CASSFKGEDIQYF

d_call: TRBD2
v_call: TRBV29-1
clone_size: few
j_call: TRBJ2-3
cdr3_nt: TGCAGCGTCCGAGGGGGCTGGCTAGCGGGAGTAGATACGCAGTATTTT
cdr3_aa: CSVRGGWLAGVDTQYF

d_call: -
v_call: TRBV7-6
clone_size: -
j_call: TRBJ2-2
cdr3_nt: TGTGCCAGCAGCTCCGGGGCCACCGGGGAGCTGTTTTTT
cdr3_aa: CASSSGATGELFF

d_call: -
v_call: TRBV9
clone_size: -
j_call: TRBJ2-3
cdr3_nt: TGTGCCAGCAATCGGGGGTCTAGCACAGATACGCAGTATTTT
cdr3_aa: CASNRGSSTDTQYF

d_call: -
v_call: TRBV29-1
clone_size: -
j_call: TRBJ2-7
cdr3_nt: TGCAGCGTTGAATCCGGGGCCAGCTACGAGCAGTACTTC
cdr3_aa: CSVESGASYEQYF

d_call: TRBD2
v_call: TRBV2
clone_size: few
j_call: TRBJ2-7
cdr3_nt: TGTGCCAGCAAGAAGCGGGAGTCCCACGAGCAGTACTTC
cdr3_aa: CASKKRESHEQYF

d_call: -
v_call: TRBV27
clone_size: -
j_call: TRBJ1-4
cdr3_nt: TGTGCCAGCAGTTTATCAAGAGCAACTAATGAAAAACTGTTTTTT
cdr3_aa: CASSLSRATNEKLFF

d_call: TRBD2
v_call: TRBV13
clone_size: -
j_call: TRBJ2-1
cdr3_nt: TGTGCCAGCAGCTTAATTAGGGAGCGGGACGAAGTCTACAATGAGCAGTTCTTC
cdr3_aa: CASSLIRERDEVYNEQFF

d_call: -
v_call: TRBV15
clone_size: few
j_call: TRBJ2-1
cdr3_nt: TGTGCCACATCCTCGACCGGCTCCTACAATGAGCAGTTCTTC
cdr3_aa: CATSSTGSYNEQFF

d_call: -
v_call: TRBV11-2
clone_size: -
j_call: TRBJ2-3
cdr3_nt: TGTGCCAGCAGCTTAGCCCGCTGGGGAAGCACAGATACGCAGTATTTT
cdr3_aa: CASSLARWGSTDTQYF

d_call: -
v_call: TRBV7-9
clone_size: few
j_call: TRBJ2-5
cdr3_nt: TGTGCCAGCAGCATAATAGGCGGCCAAGAGACCCAGTACTTC
cdr3_aa: CASSIIGGQETQYF

d_call: -
v_call: TRBV9
clone_size: few
j_call: TRBJ2-7
cdr3_nt: TGTGCCAGCAGCGTAGGAACACGAGATTACGAGCAGTACTTC
cdr3_aa: CASSVGTRDYEQYF